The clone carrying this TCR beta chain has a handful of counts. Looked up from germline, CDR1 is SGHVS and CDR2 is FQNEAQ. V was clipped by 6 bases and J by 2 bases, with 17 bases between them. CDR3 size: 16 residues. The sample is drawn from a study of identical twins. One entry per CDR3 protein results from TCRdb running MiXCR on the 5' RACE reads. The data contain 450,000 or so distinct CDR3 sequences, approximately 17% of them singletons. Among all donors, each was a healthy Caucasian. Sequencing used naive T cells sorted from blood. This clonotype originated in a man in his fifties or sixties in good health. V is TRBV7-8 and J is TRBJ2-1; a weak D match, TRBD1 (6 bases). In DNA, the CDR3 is TGTGCCAGCAGGATACAGGGTCCGCCAACCTACAATGAGCAGTTCTTC. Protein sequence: CASRIQGPPTYNEQFF. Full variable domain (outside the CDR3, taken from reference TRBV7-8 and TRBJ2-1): GAGVSQSPRYKVAKRGQDVALRCDPISGHVSLFWYQQALGQGPEFLTYFQNEAQLDKSGLPSDRFFAERPEGSVSTLKIQRTQQEDSAVYLCASRIQGPPTYNEQFFGPGTRLTVL.